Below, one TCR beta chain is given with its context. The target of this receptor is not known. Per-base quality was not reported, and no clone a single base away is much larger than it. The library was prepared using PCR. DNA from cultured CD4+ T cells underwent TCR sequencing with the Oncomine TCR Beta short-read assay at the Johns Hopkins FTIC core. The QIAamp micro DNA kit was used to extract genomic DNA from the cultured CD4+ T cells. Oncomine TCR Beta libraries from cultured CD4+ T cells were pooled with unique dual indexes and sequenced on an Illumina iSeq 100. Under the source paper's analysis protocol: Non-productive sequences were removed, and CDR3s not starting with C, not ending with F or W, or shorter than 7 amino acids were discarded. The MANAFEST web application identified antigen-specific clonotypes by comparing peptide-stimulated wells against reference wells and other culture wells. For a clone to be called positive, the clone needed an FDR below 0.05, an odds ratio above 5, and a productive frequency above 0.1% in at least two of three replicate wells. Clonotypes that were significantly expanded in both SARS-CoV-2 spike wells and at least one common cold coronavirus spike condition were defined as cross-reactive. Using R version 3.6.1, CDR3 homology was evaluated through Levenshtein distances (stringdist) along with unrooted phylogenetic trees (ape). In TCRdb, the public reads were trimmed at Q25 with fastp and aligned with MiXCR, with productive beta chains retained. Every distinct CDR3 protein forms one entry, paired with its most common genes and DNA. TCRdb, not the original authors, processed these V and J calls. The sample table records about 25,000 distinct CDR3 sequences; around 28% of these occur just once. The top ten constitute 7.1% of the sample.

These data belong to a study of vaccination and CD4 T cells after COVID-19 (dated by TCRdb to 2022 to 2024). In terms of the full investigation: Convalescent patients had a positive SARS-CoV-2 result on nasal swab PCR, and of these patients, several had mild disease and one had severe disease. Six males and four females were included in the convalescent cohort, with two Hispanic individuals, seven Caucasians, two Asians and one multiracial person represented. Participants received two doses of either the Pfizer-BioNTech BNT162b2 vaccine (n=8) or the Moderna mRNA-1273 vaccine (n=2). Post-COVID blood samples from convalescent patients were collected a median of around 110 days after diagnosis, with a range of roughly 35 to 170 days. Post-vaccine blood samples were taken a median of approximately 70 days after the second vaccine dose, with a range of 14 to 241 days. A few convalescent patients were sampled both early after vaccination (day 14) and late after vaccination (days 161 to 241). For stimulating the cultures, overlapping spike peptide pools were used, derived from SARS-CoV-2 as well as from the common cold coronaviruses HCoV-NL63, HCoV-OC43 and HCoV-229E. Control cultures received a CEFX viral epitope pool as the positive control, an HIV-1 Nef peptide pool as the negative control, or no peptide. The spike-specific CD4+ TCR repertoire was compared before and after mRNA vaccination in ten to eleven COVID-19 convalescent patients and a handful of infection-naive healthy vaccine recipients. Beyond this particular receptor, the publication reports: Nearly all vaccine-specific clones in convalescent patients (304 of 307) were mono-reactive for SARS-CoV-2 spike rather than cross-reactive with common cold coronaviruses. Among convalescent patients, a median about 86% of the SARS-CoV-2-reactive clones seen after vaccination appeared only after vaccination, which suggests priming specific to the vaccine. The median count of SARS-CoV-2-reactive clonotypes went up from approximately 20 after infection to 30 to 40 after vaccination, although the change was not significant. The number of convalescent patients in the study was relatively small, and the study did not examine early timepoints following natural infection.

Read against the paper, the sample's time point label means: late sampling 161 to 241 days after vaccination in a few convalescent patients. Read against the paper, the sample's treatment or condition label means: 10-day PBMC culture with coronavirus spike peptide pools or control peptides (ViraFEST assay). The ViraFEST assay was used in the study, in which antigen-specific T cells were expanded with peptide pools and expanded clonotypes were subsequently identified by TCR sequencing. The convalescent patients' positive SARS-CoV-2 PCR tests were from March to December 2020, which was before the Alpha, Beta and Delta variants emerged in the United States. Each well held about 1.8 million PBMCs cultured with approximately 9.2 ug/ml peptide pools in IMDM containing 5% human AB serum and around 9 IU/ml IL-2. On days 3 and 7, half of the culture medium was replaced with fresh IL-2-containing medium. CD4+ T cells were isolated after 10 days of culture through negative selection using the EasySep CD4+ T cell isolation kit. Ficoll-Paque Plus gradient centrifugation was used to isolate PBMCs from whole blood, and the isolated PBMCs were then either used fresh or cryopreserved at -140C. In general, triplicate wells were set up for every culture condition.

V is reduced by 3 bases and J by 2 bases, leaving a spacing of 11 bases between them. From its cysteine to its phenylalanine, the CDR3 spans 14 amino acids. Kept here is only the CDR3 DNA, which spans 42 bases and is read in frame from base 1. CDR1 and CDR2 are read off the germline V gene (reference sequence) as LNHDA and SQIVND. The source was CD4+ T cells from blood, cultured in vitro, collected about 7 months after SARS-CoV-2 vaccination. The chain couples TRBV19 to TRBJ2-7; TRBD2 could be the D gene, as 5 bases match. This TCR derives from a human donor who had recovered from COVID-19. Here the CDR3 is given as CASSILAGPYEQYF. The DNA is TGTGCCAGTAGTATTCTAGCCGGACCCTACGAGCAGTACTTC. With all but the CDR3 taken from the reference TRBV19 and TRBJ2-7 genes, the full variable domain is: DGGITQSPKYLFRKEGQNVTLSCEQNLNHDAMYWYRQDPGQGLRLIYYSQIVNDFQKGDIAEGYSVSREKKESFPLTVTSAQKNPTAFYLCASSILAGPYEQYFGPGTRLTVT.